These 14 T cell receptor beta chains were sequenced from one sample in a study of cytomegalovirus exposure and HLA in healthy donors. The PCR ran on 60 Vbeta and 13 Jbeta primers. Here immunoSEQ multiplex PCR was the method, and the copy in TCRdb shows in-frame clones only, minus some. Of 150,000 to 250,000 clones in the sample, 79% were seen once. Sequenced input: PBMCs. The receptors derive from a woman aged 30 to 39 in good health and CMV-seropositive.

V is TRBV5-6 and J is TRBJ1-1, with TRBD1 matching over 8 bases. Germline assignment: CDR1 SGHDT and CDR2 YYEEEE. The CDR3 contains 17 residues. The junction had 13 bases not matched to a gene; V was cut back by 1 base and J by 5 bases. CDR3 residues: CASSLLRAGGAWTEAFF. CDR3 coding DNA: TGTGCCAGCAGCTTGTTGCGGGCAGGGGGCGCTTGGACTGAAGCTTTCTTT.

J is TRBJ1-4 and V is TRBV9; D may be TRBD1 (5 bases). With 2 bases removed from V and 0 bases from J, the gap between germline ends came to 14 bases. Germline CDR1 is SGDLS and CDR2 is YYNGEE. The CDR3 covers 17 residues. The CDR3 here is CASSVEDTASTNEKLFF. CDR3 coding DNA: TGTGCCAGCAGCGTCGAGGACACAGCCTCAACTAATGAAAAACTGTTTTTT.

The rearrangement links TRBV14 to TRBJ2-1; 12 bases line up with TRBD2. The trim removed 5 bases at V and 4 bases at J, leaving 3 bases unmatched. The CDR3 length is 15 residues. CDR1 is SGHDN, CDR2 FVKESK, per germline. The CDR3 sequence is CASSSLAGGYNEQFF. In DNA, the CDR3 is TGTGCCAGCAGCTCACTAGCGGGGGGTTACAATGAGCAGTTCTTC.

This clone was detected only a few times. V is TRBV5-6 and J is TRBJ2-7; no clear D gene. V lost 7 bases and J lost 6, with 14 bases in between. Germline V gene sequence: CDR1 SGHDT, CDR2 YYEEEE. CDR3 length equals 12 residues. CDR3 in amino acids: CASGLGIGEQYF. CDR3 DNA: TGTGCCAGCGGGTTGGGAATCGGCGAGCAGTACTTC.

The rearrangement links TRBV13 to TRBJ2-1; tentative D call: TRBD1 (6 bases). CDR3 length: 13 amino acids. Trimming left V 5 bases short and J 7 bases short, with 12 bases between. Germline CDR1 and CDR2: PRHDT and FYEKMQ (reference sequence). The CDR3 DNA reads as TGTGCCAGCAGCACCGCACAGGGTAATGAGCAGTTCTTC. This translates into CASSTAQGNEQFF.

This chain connects TRBV6-1 to TRBJ2-5; 8 positions match TRBD2. The CDR3 length is 13 residues. Germline V CDR1 and CDR2: MNHNS, SASEGT. V was clipped by 6 bases and J by 5 bases; unmatched bases: 5. The CDR3 is CASRAGEIETQYF. DNA of the CDR3: TGTGCCAGCAGAGCGGGGGAGATTGAGACCCAGTACTTC.

The V gene is TRBV4-3, the J gene TRBJ1-6, with TRBD1 identical over 8 bases. This CDR3 contains 16 residues. J gave up 9 bases and V 2 bases, and 9 bases lay outside the gene matches. Germline V gene data show CDR1 as LGHNA and CDR2 as YSLEER. The CDR3 DNA reads TGCGCCAGCAGCCAATATACAGGGACAGGCTCTTCACCCCTCCACTTT. This encodes CASSQYTGTGSSPLHF.

The rearrangement uses TRBV2 and TRBJ1-2; a weak D match, TRBD1 (5 bases). The V gene's germline CDR1 is SNHLY and CDR2 FYNNEI. V was cut by 8 bases and J by 1 base, with 17 bases left in between. The CDR3 spans 15 residues. The CDR3 protein is CASLIDSTGNYGYTF. CDR3 nucleotides: TGTGCCAGCCTAATTGACAGCACCGGTAACTATGGCTACACCTTC.

The chain links TRBV7-9 to TRBJ2-3; 11 bases line up with TRBD2. Per the germline V gene, CDR1 is SEHNR and CDR2 is FQNEAQ (reference sequence). V dropped 5 bases and J dropped 0; count of bases not matched to a gene: 7. This CDR3 has 17 residues. In nucleotides, the CDR3 is TGTGCCAGCAGCCAAGAACTAGCGGGGGAAAGCACAGATACGCAGTATTTT. Encoded protein: CASSQELAGESTDTQYF.

In its sample, this clone was seen once. The rearrangement joins TRBV5-3 to TRBJ1-2, with D perhaps TRBD1 (5 bases). TRBV5-3 is identified as an open reading frame with a role that is uncertain. With 0 bases removed from V and 0 bases from J, the gap between germline ends came to 15 bases. CDR3 length: 17 residues. The CDR3 coding sequence is TGTGCCAGAAGCTTGGTCAGGGAGGAGCAGGCTAACTATGGCTACACCTTC. Amino acids: CARSLVREEQANYGYTF.

V usage is TRBV9 and J usage is TRBJ2-2; D is perhaps TRBD2 (6 bases). Trimming shortened V by 3 bases and J by 4 bases, and 16 bases separated the two germline ends. This CDR3 contains 16 residues. Germline CDR1 SGDLS, CDR2 YYNGEE. CDR3 sequence (DNA): TGTGCCAGCAGCGCGTTAGGAGGGCCAGCCACCGGGGAGCTGTTTTTT. As protein: CASSALGGPATGELFF.

This clone was found once. This sequence joins TRBV5-4 and TRBJ2-7; 9 bases line up with TRBD1. The CDR3 consists of 13 residues. Germline V CDR1 and CDR2: SGHNT, YYREEE (reference sequence). V lost 4 bases and J lost 4; bases outside the gene matches: 3. For the CDR3, the DNA is TGTGCCAGCAGCCGGGGACAGGGATACGAGCAGTACTTC. It translates to CASSRGQGYEQYF.

This clone showed up just a few times. This chain uses TRBV10-3 with TRBJ2-1, with 10 bases aligning to TRBD2. The length of the CDR3 is 15 residues. Germline CDR1 reads ENHRY; CDR2 reads SYGVKD. Trimming took 3 bases from V and 8 from J; bases not matched to a gene: 7. CDR3 bases: TGTGCCATCAGTGATCAGCGGGAGGGAGGCGATGAGCAGTTCTTC. Residues: CAISDQREGGDEQFF.

The chain has TRBV27 and TRBJ2-4, with 7 bases lining up with TRBD2. CDR1 is MNHEY and CDR2 is SMNVEV in the germline V gene (reference sequence). J was trimmed by 0 bases and V by 1 base; bases with no gene match: 3. The CDR3 runs 16 residues. The CDR3 nucleotides read TGTGCCAGCAGTTTATGGGGGGGAATAGCCAAAAACATTCAGTACTTC. This encodes CASSLWGGIAKNIQYF.